The sequence of this T cell receptor beta chain was determined in a study of T-cell reconstitution after alpha-beta-depleted transplantation in children. Study conclusions and caveats: High day-60 TCRbeta diversity in some patients came from surviving recipient T cells and thymic progenitors.

After removal of 3 bases from V and 2 bases from J, the junction contained 15 bases not matched to a gene. From germline, CDR1 is SGDLS and CDR2 YYNGEE. The CDR3 is 19 amino acids. This clonotype was observed a handful of times. Its antigen is currently unknown. It was with unique molecular identifiers that the TCRbeta library was prepared. MiXCR was run by TCRdb on the PCR reads, yielding one entry per CDR3 protein. The sample records approximately 500,000 distinct CDR3 sequences, about 11% being singletons. V gene TRBV9 combines with J gene TRBJ2-1; TRBD2 matches at 9 bases. The receptor was isolated from a child younger than 10 with inherited bone marrow failure, due to receive a stem cell transplant. The sequences come from PBMCs, collected before TCRalphabeta/CD19-depleted stem cell transplant. The CDR3, as DNA: TGTGCCAGCAGCGACCGCCCAGGGGGTAGCGGGAGTACCTACAATGAGCAGTTCTTC. Translation: CASSDRPGGSGSTYNEQFF.